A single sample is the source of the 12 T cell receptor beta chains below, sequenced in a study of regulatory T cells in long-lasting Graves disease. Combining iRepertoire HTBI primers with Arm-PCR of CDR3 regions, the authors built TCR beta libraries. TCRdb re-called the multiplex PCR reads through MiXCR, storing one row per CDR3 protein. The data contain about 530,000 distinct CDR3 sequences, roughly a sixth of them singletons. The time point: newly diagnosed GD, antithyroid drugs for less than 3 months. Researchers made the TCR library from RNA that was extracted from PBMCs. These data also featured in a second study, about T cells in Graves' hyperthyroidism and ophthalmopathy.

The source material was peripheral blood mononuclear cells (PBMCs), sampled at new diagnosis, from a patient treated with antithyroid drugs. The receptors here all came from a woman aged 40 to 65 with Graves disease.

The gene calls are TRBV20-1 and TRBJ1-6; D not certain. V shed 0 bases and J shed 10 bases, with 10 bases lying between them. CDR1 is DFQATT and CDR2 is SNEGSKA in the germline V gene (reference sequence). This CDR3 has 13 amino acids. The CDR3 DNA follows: TGCAGTGCTAGAGAGGGGATTAGCTCACCCCTCCACTTT. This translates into CSAREGISSPLHF.

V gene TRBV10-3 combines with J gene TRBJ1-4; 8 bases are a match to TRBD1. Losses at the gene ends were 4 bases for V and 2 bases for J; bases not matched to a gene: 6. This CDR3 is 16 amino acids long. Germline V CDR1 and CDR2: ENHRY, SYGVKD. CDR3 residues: CAISGGQGVTNEKLFF. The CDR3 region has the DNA TGTGCCATCAGTGGCGGACAGGGCGTCACTAATGAAAAACTGTTTTTT.

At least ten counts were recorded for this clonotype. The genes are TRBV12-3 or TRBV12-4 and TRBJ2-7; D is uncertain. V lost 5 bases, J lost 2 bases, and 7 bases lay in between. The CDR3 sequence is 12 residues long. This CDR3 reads CASSETAYEQYF. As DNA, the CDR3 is TGTGCCAGCAGTGAGACGGCCTACGAGCAGTACTTC.

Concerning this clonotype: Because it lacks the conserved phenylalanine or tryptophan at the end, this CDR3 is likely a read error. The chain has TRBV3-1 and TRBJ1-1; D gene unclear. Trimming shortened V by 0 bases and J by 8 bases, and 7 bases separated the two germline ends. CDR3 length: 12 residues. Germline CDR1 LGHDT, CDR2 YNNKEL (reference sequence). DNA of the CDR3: TGTGCCAGCAGCCAAGATCGGGCCGAAGCTTTCCTT. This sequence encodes CASSQDRAEAFL.

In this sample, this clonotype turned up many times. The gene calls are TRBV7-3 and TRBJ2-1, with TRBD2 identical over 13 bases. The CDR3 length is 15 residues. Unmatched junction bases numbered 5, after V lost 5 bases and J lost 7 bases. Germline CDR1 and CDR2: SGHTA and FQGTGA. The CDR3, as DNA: TGTGCCAGCAGCCCACTAGCGGGGGGGGGTAATGAGCAGTTCTTC. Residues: CASSPLAGGGNEQFF.

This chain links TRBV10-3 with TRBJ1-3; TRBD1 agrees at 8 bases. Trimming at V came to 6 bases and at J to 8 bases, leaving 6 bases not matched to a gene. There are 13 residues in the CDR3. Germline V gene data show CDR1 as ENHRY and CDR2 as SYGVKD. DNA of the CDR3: TGTGCCATCAGCAGGACAGGGATGGACACCATATATTTT. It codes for CAISRTGMDTIYF.

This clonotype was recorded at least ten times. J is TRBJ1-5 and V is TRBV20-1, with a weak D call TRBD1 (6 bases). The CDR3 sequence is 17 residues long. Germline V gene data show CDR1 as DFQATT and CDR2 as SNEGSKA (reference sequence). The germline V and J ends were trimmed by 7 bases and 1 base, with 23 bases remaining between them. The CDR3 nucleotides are TGCAGTGGATCCAGACTTCCGGACAGTCTGAGCAATCAGCCCCAGCATTTT. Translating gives CSGSRLPDSLSNQPQHF.

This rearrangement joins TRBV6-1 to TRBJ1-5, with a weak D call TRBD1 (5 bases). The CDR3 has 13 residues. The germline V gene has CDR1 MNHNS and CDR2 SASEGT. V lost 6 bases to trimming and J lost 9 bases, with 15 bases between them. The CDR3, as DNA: TGTGCCAGCAGCCCCGAGGGGCCGGTGCCCCAGCATTTT. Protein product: CASSPEGPVPQHF.

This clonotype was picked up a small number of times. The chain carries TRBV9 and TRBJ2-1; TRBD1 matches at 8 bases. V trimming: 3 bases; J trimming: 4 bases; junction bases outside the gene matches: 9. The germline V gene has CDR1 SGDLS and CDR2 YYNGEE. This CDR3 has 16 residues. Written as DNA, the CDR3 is TGTGCCAGCAGCGCAACGGGACAGGCGCAATACAATGAGCAGTTCTTC. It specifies CASSATGQAQYNEQFF.

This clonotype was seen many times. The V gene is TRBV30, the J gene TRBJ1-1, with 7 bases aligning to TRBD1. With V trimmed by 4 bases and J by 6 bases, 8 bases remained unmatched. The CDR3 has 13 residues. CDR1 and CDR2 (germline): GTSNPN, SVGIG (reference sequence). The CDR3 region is CAWTRGGVSEAFF. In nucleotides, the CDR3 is TGTGCCTGGACCAGGGGGGGTGTATCTGAAGCTTTCTTT.

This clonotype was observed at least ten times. The CDR3 is CASSSTGDSSNEKLFF. In DNA form, the CDR3 reads TGTGCCAGCAGCTCCACGGGGGACAGCTCTAATGAAAAACTGTTTTTT. The V gene is TRBV7-2, the J gene TRBJ1-4; 7 bases align to TRBD1. The CDR3 has 16 residues. The trim removed 4 bases at V and 3 bases at J, leaving 8 bases unmatched. Germline loops: CDR1 SGHTA, CDR2 FQGNSA.

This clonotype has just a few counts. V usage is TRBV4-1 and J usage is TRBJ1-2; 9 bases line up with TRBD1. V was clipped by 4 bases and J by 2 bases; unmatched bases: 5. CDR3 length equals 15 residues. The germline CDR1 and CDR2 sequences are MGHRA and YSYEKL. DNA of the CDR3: TGCGCCAGCAGCCGAGACAGGGGGGACAACTATGGCTACACCTTC. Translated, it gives CASSRDRGDNYGYTF.